A selection of T cell receptor beta chains follows, all from one sample in a study of Ad26.COV2.S vaccination and SARS-CoV-2 variants. Repertoires were generated with immunoSEQ multiplex PCR, while TCRdb's copy carries only in-frame clones and drops some. The sample records roughly 700,000 clones, more than 70% being singletons. This sample comprised peripheral blood, obtained in a trial of Ad26.COV2.S vaccine versus placebo. The receptors here all came from a person between 18 and 65 years old who received the Ad26.COV2.S COVID-19 vaccine or a placebo. Each CDR3 is given with its conserved first and last residue. A D gene is named only where the DNA matches it firmly. Clone size is shown for a subset of rows, as once, few, many or a class of expanded clone.

V gene: TRBV7-9; J gene: TRBJ1-2; D gene: -; clone size: -; CDR3 DNA: TGTGCCAGCAGCCCCGGGGCATATGGCTACACCTTC; CDR3 protein: CASSPGAYGYTF
V gene: TRBV18; J gene: TRBJ2-4; D gene: TRBD1; clone size: -; CDR3 DNA: TGTGCCAGCTCACCAGACAGGGGGCGGAACATTCAGTACTTC; CDR3 protein: CASSPDRGRNIQYF
V gene: TRBV7-2; J gene: TRBJ2-7; D gene: TRBD1; clone size: -; CDR3 DNA: TGTGCCAGCAGCATCGGACAGGGGCCTTATTACGAGCAGTACTTC; CDR3 protein: CASSIGQGPYYEQYF
V gene: TRBV5-8; J gene: TRBJ1-1; D gene: -; clone size: -; CDR3 DNA: TGTGCCAGCAGCTCAGGGGTAGCGAACACTGAAGCTTTCTTT; CDR3 protein: CASSSGVANTEAFF
V gene: TRBV12-3/TRBV12-4; J gene: TRBJ2-7; D gene: -; clone size: -; CDR3 DNA: TGTGCCAGCGCCCCGGGGGCCAACGAGCAGTACTTC; CDR3 protein: CASAPGANEQYF
V gene: TRBV5-1; J gene: TRBJ2-2; D gene: -; clone size: -; CDR3 DNA: TGCGCCAGCAGCTTGGGCCTTCTAGCGCCCACCGGGGAGCTGTTTTTT; CDR3 protein: CASSLGLLAPTGELFF
V gene: TRBV19; J gene: TRBJ2-6; D gene: -; clone size: -; CDR3 DNA: TGTGCCAGTAGTCCACAAAGCGTTTGGGCCAACGTCCTGACTTTC; CDR3 protein: CASSPQSVWANVLTF
V gene: TRBV15; J gene: TRBJ1-2; D gene: TRBD1; clone size: -; CDR3 DNA: TGTGCCACCAGCGTAGGACAGGGGGTAGTAAGTGGCTACACCTTC; CDR3 protein: CATSVGQGVVSGYTF
V gene: TRBV10-3; J gene: TRBJ2-7; D gene: -; clone size: many; CDR3 DNA: TGTGCCATCAGTGAGACTATAGGGGCAGGTCACTACGAGCAGTACTTC; CDR3 protein: CAISETIGAGHYEQYF
V gene: TRBV27; J gene: TRBJ2-1; D gene: -; clone size: -; CDR3 DNA: TGTGCCAGCAGTAGGCGGCGGGACTACAATGAGCAGTTCTTC; CDR3 protein: CASSRRRDYNEQFF
V gene: TRBV5-5; J gene: TRBJ1-4; D gene: -; clone size: -; CDR3 DNA: TGTGCCAGCAGCCCCGGGACAACAACTAATGAAAAACTGTTTTTT; CDR3 protein: CASSPGTTTNEKLFF
V gene: TRBV6-5; J gene: TRBJ1-1; D gene: -; clone size: -; CDR3 DNA: TGTGCCAGCAGGGACGGGTTAGCTTCTGAAGCTTTCTTT; CDR3 protein: CASRDGLASEAFF
V gene: TRBV2; J gene: TRBJ2-1; D gene: TRBD2; clone size: once; CDR3 DNA: TGTGCCAGCGGAACTCTAGCGGGGGGGATCAATGAGCAGTTCTTC; CDR3 protein: CASGTLAGGINEQFF
V gene: TRBV30; J gene: TRBJ2-1; D gene: -; clone size: -; CDR3 DNA: TGTGCCTGGGGCCCGGACGTCTCCTACAATGAGCAGTTCTTC; CDR3 protein: CAWGPDVSYNEQFF
V gene: TRBV30; J gene: TRBJ1-4; D gene: TRBD1; clone size: -; CDR3 DNA: TGTGCCTGGAGCCCGGACAGGGGAGGTGAAAAACTGTTTTTT; CDR3 protein: CAWSPDRGGEKLFF
V gene: TRBV23-1; J gene: TRBJ1-2; D gene: TRBD1; clone size: once; CDR3 DNA: TGCGCCAGCAGTCAATCAGGGACAGGGGATAACTATGGCTACACCTTC; CDR3 protein: CASSQSGTGDNYGYTF
V gene: TRBV12-3/TRBV12-4; J gene: TRBJ1-5; D gene: -; clone size: -; CDR3 DNA: TGTGCCAGCAACATGTTGGACCAGCCCCAGCATTTT; CDR3 protein: CASNMLDQPQHF
V gene: TRBV4-2; J gene: TRBJ2-2; D gene: TRBD2; clone size: -; CDR3 DNA: TGTGCCAGCAGCCAAGAGACTAGCGGGGTAGTCGGGGAGCTGTTTTTT; CDR3 protein: CASSQETSGVVGELFF
V gene: TRBV7-2; J gene: TRBJ2-7; D gene: -; clone size: few; CDR3 DNA: TGTGCCAGCAGCTTAGCCGGGACCGAGTCCTACGAGCAGTACTTC; CDR3 protein: CASSLAGTESYEQYF
V gene: TRBV14; J gene: TRBJ2-1; D gene: -; clone size: -; CDR3 DNA: TGTGCCAGCAGCCAAACGGAGAGCTCCTACAATGAGCAGTTCTTC; CDR3 protein: CASSQTESSYNEQFF
V gene: TRBV7-2; J gene: TRBJ2-3; D gene: -; clone size: -; CDR3 DNA: TGTGCCAGCAGCCTAAGGGTAAGGGCTAGCACAGATACGCAGTATTTT; CDR3 protein: CASSLRVRASTDTQYF
V gene: TRBV19; J gene: TRBJ2-1; D gene: TRBD2; clone size: -; CDR3 DNA: TGTGCCAGTAGTAAGTCCGGGACTAGCGGGAGGAATGAGCAGTTCTTC; CDR3 protein: CASSKSGTSGRNEQFF
V gene: TRBV5-1; J gene: TRBJ1-4; D gene: -; clone size: -; CDR3 DNA: TGCGCCAGCAGCTTGGCCCTGGGGTTCGAAAAACTGTTTTTT; CDR3 protein: CASSLALGFEKLFF
V gene: TRBV30; J gene: TRBJ1-1; D gene: -; clone size: -; CDR3 DNA: TGTGCCTGGAGTATATCGGTTGAAGCTTTCTTT; CDR3 protein: CAWSISVEAFF
V gene: TRBV7-3; J gene: TRBJ2-4; D gene: -; clone size: -; CDR3 DNA: TGTGCCAGCAGCTTAATAGGAGGGGCCAAAAACATTCAGTACTTC; CDR3 protein: CASSLIGGAKNIQYF
V gene: TRBV15; J gene: TRBJ2-2; D gene: -; clone size: -; CDR3 DNA: TGTGCCACCAGCAGAGGGGGACAGAACACCGGGGAGCTGTTTTTT; CDR3 protein: CATSRGGQNTGELFF
V gene: TRBV3-1/TRBV3-2; J gene: TRBJ2-1; D gene: TRBD2; clone size: -; CDR3 DNA: TGTGCCAGCAGCCAAGATGCTAGCGGGGGTAATGAGCAGTTCTTC; CDR3 protein: CASSQDASGGNEQFF
V gene: TRBV5-1; J gene: TRBJ2-1; D gene: -; clone size: once; CDR3 DNA: TGCGCCAGCAGCGTTAGAGGGGTGGTTGAGCAGTTCTTC; CDR3 protein: CASSVRGVVEQFF
V gene: TRBV6-5; J gene: TRBJ1-6; D gene: -; clone size: -; CDR3 DNA: TGTGCCAGCAGTCCGGGGATTTGGACACCCCTCCACTTT; CDR3 protein: CASSPGIWTPLHF
V gene: TRBV27; J gene: TRBJ2-1; D gene: -; clone size: -; CDR3 DNA: TGTGCCAGCAGTCTCCGCCAGCGGGTAGAGGGGCCCTACAATGAGCAGTTCTTC; CDR3 protein: CASSLRQRVEGPYNEQFF
V gene: TRBV3-1/TRBV3-2; J gene: TRBJ2-7; D gene: -; clone size: once; CDR3 DNA: TGTGCCAGCAGCCAAGATCAGGGGGGGCGGTACGAGCAGTACTTC; CDR3 protein: CASSQDQGGRYEQYF
V gene: TRBV7-2; J gene: TRBJ2-7; D gene: -; clone size: -; CDR3 DNA: TGTGCCAGCAGCGCCTTGGACAGCTACGAGCAGTACTTC; CDR3 protein: CASSALDSYEQYF
V gene: TRBV7-8; J gene: TRBJ2-7; D gene: -; clone size: -; CDR3 DNA: TGTGCCAGCAGCTCATTAAAAGGGATAACGGTTACCTACGAGCAGTACTTC; CDR3 protein: CASSSLKGITVTYEQYF
V gene: TRBV7-9; J gene: TRBJ1-2; D gene: -; clone size: -; CDR3 DNA: TGTGCCAGCAGCTTTTGGACGGATTCCTATGGCTACACCTTC; CDR3 protein: CASSFWTDSYGYTF
V gene: TRBV12-5; J gene: TRBJ2-1; D gene: TRBD2; clone size: -; CDR3 DNA: TGTGCTAGTGGTAGGTCCGGGACTAGAGATGAGCAGTTCTTC; CDR3 protein: CASGRSGTRDEQFF
V gene: TRBV27; J gene: TRBJ2-7; D gene: TRBD2; clone size: -; CDR3 DNA: TGTGCCAGTACCCGGCGGGGGGGAATCGGGTACGAGCAGTACTTC; CDR3 protein: CASTRRGGIGYEQYF
V gene: TRBV29-1; J gene: TRBJ2-1; D gene: TRBD2; clone size: -; CDR3 DNA: TGCAGCGTTGTCCGTGGAGGCGGGGGGGCGGATGAGCAGTTCTTC; CDR3 protein: CSVVRGGGGADEQFF
V gene: TRBV5-8; J gene: TRBJ1-2; D gene: TRBD1; clone size: -; CDR3 DNA: TGTGCCAGCAGCCCCAGGACAGGGGGCTATGGCTACACCTTC; CDR3 protein: CASSPRTGGYGYTF
V gene: TRBV15; J gene: TRBJ2-3; D gene: TRBD1; clone size: once; CDR3 DNA: TGTGCCACCAGCGCCGATAGGACAGGGTTTGGAGATACGCAGTATTTT; CDR3 protein: CATSADRTGFGDTQYF
V gene: TRBV12-3/TRBV12-4; J gene: TRBJ2-7; D gene: TRBD2; clone size: -; CDR3 DNA: TGTGCCAGCAGTGGTAGCGGGGAGCAGTACTTC; CDR3 protein: CASSGSGEQYF
V gene: TRBV12-3/TRBV12-4; J gene: TRBJ1-5; D gene: TRBD1; clone size: -; CDR3 DNA: TGTGCCAGCAGTGGGACAGGGAATCAGCCCCAGCATTTT; CDR3 protein: CASSGTGNQPQHF
V gene: TRBV3-1/TRBV3-2; J gene: TRBJ2-3; D gene: -; clone size: -; CDR3 DNA: TGTGCCAGCAGCCTCCGCCGGGGCACAGATACGCAGTATTTT; CDR3 protein: CASSLRRGTDTQYF
V gene: TRBV12-3/TRBV12-4; J gene: TRBJ2-7; D gene: -; clone size: -; CDR3 DNA: TGTGCCAGCAGCCCTGGAACCTACGAGCAGTACTTC; CDR3 protein: CASSPGTYEQYF
V gene: TRBV4-1; J gene: TRBJ1-5; D gene: -; clone size: few; CDR3 DNA: TGCGCCAGCAGCCAAGGGGACGGCTTGTGGCAGCCCCAGCATTTT; CDR3 protein: CASSQGDGLWQPQHF
V gene: TRBV7-3; J gene: TRBJ1-1; D gene: -; clone size: many; CDR3 DNA: TGTGCCAGCAGCCCCTCGGCCCATTCCGTAGACACTGAAGCTTTCTTT; CDR3 protein: CASSPSAHSVDTEAFF
V gene: TRBV9; J gene: TRBJ2-5; D gene: -; clone size: -; CDR3 DNA: TGTGCCAGCAGCGTAGGAGGGGCAGTCAGGGTGGGAGAGACCCAGTACTTC; CDR3 protein: CASSVGGAVRVGETQYF
V gene: TRBV15; J gene: TRBJ2-7; D gene: -; clone size: few; CDR3 DNA: TGTGCCACCAGCAGAGAGTGGGTGGGGACCTACGAGCAGTACTTC; CDR3 protein: CATSREWVGTYEQYF
V gene: TRBV6-2/TRBV6-3; J gene: TRBJ1-1; D gene: -; clone size: once; CDR3 DNA: TGTGCCACCAGTTTTTGGGGGCGGGACACTGAAGCTTTCTTT; CDR3 protein: CATSFWGRDTEAFF